This T cell receptor (beta chain) derives from a study of T-cell memory formation after mild COVID-19 (dated by TCRdb to about 2021). Concerning the study at large: TCR sequence clusters from the two donors were found to be largely donor specific. Longitudinal TCRalpha and TCRbeta repertoire sequencing tracked T-cell clones expanding and contracting after mild COVID-19 in a couple of donors. The cohort comprised two young, previously healthy adult volunteers, one female and one male. General study outcomes and caveats: From day 15 to 85, contracting clones showed balanced CD4/CD8 phenotypes, whereas a second wave of clones that expanded from day 15 to 37 leaned towards CD4+. Only two mild cases were covered in the study, and larger cohorts including severe cases with pre-infection samples were considered necessary. Contracting CD4+ clones were located mainly in the CM and EM memory subsets, whereas CD8+ clones were found to be enriched in EMRA. Some responding clones were detected in pre-infection memory, which suggested that pre-existing cross-reactive memory T cells had joined the SARS-CoV-2 response. The second-wave clones that peaked on day 37 were not confirmed to be SARS-CoV-2 specific.

The sequencer listed for this sample is Illumina NovaSeq 6000. TCRalpha and TCRbeta cDNA libraries were built by 5'RACE with constant-segment primers, adding sample barcodes and unique molecular identifiers. Trizol reagent was used to extract RNA from every sample. Libraries were amplified in two PCR steps, with a second sample barcode and Illumina TruSeq adapters added in the second step. Sequencing of libraries was performed on an Illumina NovaSeq with 2 x 150 bp paired-end reads. Processing in the source paper ran as follows. With migec v1.2.7, reads were demultiplexed and then collapsed into UMI-guided consensus sequences. Using mixcr v2.1.11, UMI consensuses were aligned to TRA and TRB V and J templates and then assembled into clonotypes. A clonotype was counted as expanded or contracted only if both edgeR and NoisET called the change significant, with noise models trained on biological replicates. edgeR calls used a false discovery rate-adjusted p below 0.01 and a log2 fold-change threshold of 1. As an exploratory analysis of dynamics, max-normalized trajectories of the 1000 most abundant clonotypes were examined with PCA combined with hierarchical clustering. Separately sequenced CD4+ and CD8+ repertoires were used to assign the CD4 or CD8 phenotype of responding clones. TCRdb applied fastp at Q25 and MiXCR to the public reads, then kept only in-frame beta chains. Rows with one shared CDR3 protein collapse into an entry with the most common genes and DNA. These V and J calls rely on TCRdb rather than the paper's analysis. The sample contains about 140,000 distinct CDR3 sequences, around 5.8% of them found a single time. The top ten clonotypes cover roughly 1.9% of the sample.

Ficoll-Paque density gradient centrifugation was used to isolate PBMCs. The CDR3 covers 15 residues, taking in both the cysteine and the phenylalanine. Just the 45-base CDR3 DNA is kept, in frame starting at base 1. Germline trimming amounts to 5 bases on V and 6 bases on J, with 9 as the count of junction bases outside the gene matches. CDR1 and CDR2 are read off the germline V gene as SGHVS and FQNEAQ. This clonotype was found a few times. The clone's antigen remains unknown. No per-base quality is available; no much larger clone lies one base away. The specimen sequenced was PBMCs or a T cell subset sorted from them (not recorded which). The V and J segments used are TRBV7-8 and TRBJ1-1; TRBD1 agrees with 10 junctional bases. The clonotype comes from an adult woman who had mild COVID-19 (a few samples of this study predate the infection). The sample titles of this study are shuffled in the database, so cell type and time point are left out; the donor was told from shared clones. The CDR3 protein sequence reads: CASSARDRGVPEAFF. The bases read TGTGCCAGCAGCGCCCGGGACAGGGGTGTTCCTGAAGCTTTCTTT.